Listed below are T cell receptor beta chains from one sample, sequenced in a study of blood T cell repertoires in COVID-19. Only in-frame clones appear in the TCRdb table, and some are missing; sequencing was by immunoSEQ multiplex PCR. Of roughly 120,000 clones listed, 85% to 90% are singletons. Specimen: peripheral blood. These TCRs come from a woman between 50 and 59 years old with acute or convalescent COVID-19. The CDR3 runs from the conserved cysteine through the conserved F or W. Fields, in order: D gene, V gene, clone size, J gene, CDR3 protein, CDR3 DNA. A D gene is named only where the DNA matches it firmly. The listing skips clone size in some rows; elsewhere it reads once, few, many or a size class.

D gene: TRBD2
V gene: TRBV15
clone size: once
J gene: TRBJ2-1
CDR3 protein: CATRGTSGYNEQFF
CDR3 DNA: TGTGCCACCAGGGGGACTAGCGGATACAATGAGCAGTTCTTC

D gene: .
V gene: TRBV11-2
clone size: .
J gene: TRBJ2-1
CDR3 protein: CASSLQNRGGEQFF
CDR3 DNA: TGTGCCAGCAGCCTACAAAACAGGGGAGGTGAGCAGTTCTTC

D gene: .
V gene: TRBV19
clone size: .
J gene: TRBJ1-1
CDR3 protein: CASSTGFNTEAFF
CDR3 DNA: TGTGCCAGTAGCACAGGGTTTAACACTGAAGCTTTCTTT

D gene: .
V gene: TRBV7-3
clone size: .
J gene: TRBJ2-3
CDR3 protein: CASSPDRWSDTQYF
CDR3 DNA: TGTGCCAGCAGCCCTGACAGGTGGTCAGATACGCAGTATTTT

D gene: .
V gene: TRBV11-2
clone size: .
J gene: TRBJ2-7
CDR3 protein: CASSLDLPGQQYF
CDR3 DNA: TGTGCCAGCAGCTTAGATCTGCCAGGTCAACAGTACTTC

D gene: TRBD2
V gene: TRBV6-6
clone size: .
J gene: TRBJ2-1
CDR3 protein: CASSQGLAGVSSEQFF
CDR3 DNA: TGTGCCAGCAGTCAGGGACTAGCGGGAGTAAGTAGTGAGCAGTTCTTC

D gene: .
V gene: TRBV7-6
clone size: .
J gene: TRBJ1-6
CDR3 protein: CASSLDRTENSPLHF
CDR3 DNA: TGTGCCAGCAGCTTGGATCGGACAGAAAATTCACCCCTCCACTTT

D gene: TRBD1
V gene: TRBV6-4
clone size: .
J gene: TRBJ1-2
CDR3 protein: CASSADRVGYTF
CDR3 DNA: TGTGCCAGCAGTGCCGACAGGGTCGGCTACACCTTC

D gene: TRBD2
V gene: TRBV27
clone size: .
J gene: TRBJ2-7
CDR3 protein: CASSHRFSGRVTEQYF
CDR3 DNA: TGTGCCAGCAGTCACCGGTTTAGCGGGAGGGTAACCGAGCAGTACTTC

D gene: TRBD2
V gene: TRBV7-9
clone size: .
J gene: TRBJ2-5
CDR3 protein: CASVAGAETQYF
CDR3 DNA: TGTGCCAGCGTAGCGGGAGCCGAGACCCAGTACTTC

D gene: .
V gene: TRBV2
clone size: .
J gene: TRBJ2-7
CDR3 protein: CASSESLGVSLYEQYF
CDR3 DNA: TGTGCCAGCAGTGAAAGTTTAGGAGTCTCCCTATACGAGCAGTACTTC

D gene: TRBD1
V gene: TRBV5-1
clone size: .
J gene: TRBJ2-5
CDR3 protein: CASRKTGSGETQYF
CDR3 DNA: TGCGCCAGCAGAAAGACAGGGAGTGGAGAGACCCAGTACTTC

D gene: TRBD2
V gene: TRBV9
clone size: .
J gene: TRBJ2-1
CDR3 protein: CASSVGGGGYNEQFF
CDR3 DNA: TGTGCCAGCAGCGTAGGCGGGGGGGGCTACAATGAGCAGTTCTTC

D gene: .
V gene: TRBV11-2
clone size: .
J gene: TRBJ1-5
CDR3 protein: CASRAGNQPQHF
CDR3 DNA: TGTGCCAGCAGGGCAGGCAATCAGCCCCAGCATTTT

D gene: .
V gene: TRBV7-2
clone size: once
J gene: TRBJ2-7
CDR3 protein: CASSLRQGYEQYF
CDR3 DNA: TGTGCCAGCAGCTTGAGGCAGGGCTACGAGCAGTACTTC

D gene: TRBD2
V gene: TRBV28
clone size: .
J gene: TRBJ2-1
CDR3 protein: CASSLPETSGRNEQFF
CDR3 DNA: TGTGCCAGCAGTTTACCCGAGACTAGCGGGAGGAATGAGCAGTTCTTC

D gene: .
V gene: TRBV6-1
clone size: .
J gene: TRBJ1-1
CDR3 protein: CASSSGQVNTEAFF
CDR3 DNA: TGTGCCAGCAGTTCAGGACAAGTGAACACTGAAGCTTTCTTT

D gene: TRBD1
V gene: TRBV7-9
clone size: .
J gene: TRBJ1-5
CDR3 protein: CASSKNTGVNQPQHF
CDR3 DNA: TGTGCCAGCAGCAAGAACACAGGGGTTAATCAGCCCCAGCATTTT

D gene: TRBD1
V gene: TRBV2
clone size: .
J gene: TRBJ1-2
CDR3 protein: CATKDRILRSNGYTF
CDR3 DNA: TGTGCCACCAAGGACAGGATTCTCCGGAGTAATGGCTACACCTTC

D gene: .
V gene: TRBV28
clone size: .
J gene: TRBJ1-1
CDR3 protein: CATQKGNAEAFF
CDR3 DNA: TGTGCCACTCAAAAGGGGAACGCTGAAGCTTTCTTT

D gene: TRBD1
V gene: TRBV5-1
clone size: .
J gene: TRBJ2-3
CDR3 protein: CASSLPRQGLTDTQYF
CDR3 DNA: TGCGCCAGCAGCCTTCCTAGACAGGGCCTGACAGATACGCAGTATTTT

D gene: .
V gene: TRBV7-3
clone size: .
J gene: TRBJ1-1
CDR3 protein: CASSLRQVNTEAFF
CDR3 DNA: TGTGCCAGCAGCTTACGGCAGGTGAACACTGAAGCTTTCTTT

D gene: TRBD1
V gene: TRBV7-2
clone size: .
J gene: TRBJ2-2
CDR3 protein: CASSYSGQGITGELFF
CDR3 DNA: TGTGCCAGCAGCTATTCGGGACAGGGTATAACCGGGGAGCTGTTTTTT

D gene: .
V gene: TRBV5-1
clone size: .
J gene: TRBJ1-1
CDR3 protein: CASSLQGIEAFF
CDR3 DNA: TGCGCCAGCAGCCTACAGGGAATTGAAGCTTTCTTT

D gene: .
V gene: TRBV27
clone size: few
J gene: TRBJ1-2
CDR3 protein: CASSLKGRDYGYTF
CDR3 DNA: TGTGCCAGCAGTTTGAAAGGCAGGGACTATGGCTACACCTTC

D gene: .
V gene: TRBV2
clone size: .
J gene: TRBJ1-1
CDR3 protein: CASISQGHTEAFF
CDR3 DNA: TGTGCCAGCATTTCGCAGGGGCACACTGAAGCTTTCTTT

D gene: .
V gene: TRBV30
clone size: few
J gene: TRBJ1-5
CDR3 protein: CAWKGGGNQPQHF
CDR3 DNA: TGTGCCTGGAAGGGTGGAGGGAATCAGCCCCAGCATTTT

D gene: .
V gene: TRBV6-1
clone size: .
J gene: TRBJ2-7
CDR3 protein: CASSEAVRQGGYEQYF
CDR3 DNA: TGTGCCAGCAGTGAAGCTGTTCGGCAGGGCGGCTACGAGCAGTACTTC